A single sample is the source of the 25 T cell receptor beta chains below, sequenced in a study of OX40 agonist ivuxolimab in advanced cancers. Only in-frame clones appear in the TCRdb table, and some are missing; sequencing was by immunoSEQ multiplex PCR. The sample contains about 61,000 clones, approximately 90% of which appear only once. The sequencing used CD4+ or CD8+ T cells sorted from blood, collected in a trial of the OX40 agonist ivuxolimab. The receptor set was obtained from an adult with an advanced solid tumor such as melanoma, head and neck, liver or kidney cancer.

V usage is TRBV27 and J usage is TRBJ2-2; possibly TRBD1 for D (6 bases). Trimming took 0 bases from V and 2 from J, leaving 13 bases between them. The CDR3 covers 17 residues. Germline CDR1 is MNHEY and CDR2 is SMNVEV (reference sequence). CDR3 protein: CASSLSLLRGNTGELFF. CDR3 in DNA: TGTGCCAGCAGTTTATCCCTACTCAGGGGTAACACCGGGGAGCTGTTTTTT.

This clone was counted between two and nine times. CDR3 sequence (DNA): TGTGCCAGCACCGGAGGGGGGACCTATGGCTACACCTTC. Its protein is CASTGGGTYGYTF. This chain joins TRBV6-5 and TRBJ1-2; TRBD1 might be the D (6 bases). V was pared by 7 bases and J by 4 bases, with 13 bases between. This CDR3 spans 13 amino acids. Germline V gene data show CDR1 as MNHEY and CDR2 as SVGAGI.

This rearrangement joins TRBV18 to TRBJ1-4, with 7 bases lining up with TRBD1. Germline-derived CDR1 and CDR2 are KGHSH and LQKENI. Trimming at V came to 5 bases and at J to 7 bases, leaving 4 bases not matched to a gene. CDR3 length: 13 amino acids. The chain's CDR3 is CASSRAGGEKLFF. The CDR3 DNA is TGTGCCAGCTCAAGAGCAGGGGGTGAAAAACTGTTTTTT.

This rearrangement joins TRBV6-5 to TRBJ2-7, with TRBD1 matching 8 bases. V shed 2 bases and J 3 bases; nucleotides not matched to a gene: 6. The CDR3 has 15 residues. The germline V gene has CDR1 MNHEY and CDR2 SVGAGI. The CDR3 bases are TGTGCCAGCAGTTACACAGGACAGGGTTTCTACGAGCAGTACTTC. Residues: CASSYTGQGFYEQYF.

The V call is TRBV18, the J call TRBJ2-6; no definite D call. The CDR3 runs to 14 residues. Germline V CDR1 and CDR2: KGHSH, LQKENI. The V gene lost 3 bases and the J gene lost 4 bases, with 7 bases spanning the gap. This CDR3 reads CASSPLGGANVLTF. As DNA, the CDR3 is TGTGCCAGCTCACCCTTGGGAGGGGCCAACGTCCTGACTTTC.

This chain links TRBV18 with TRBJ2-1; weak D call: TRBD2 (6 bases). V was clipped by 4 bases and J by 1 base, with 11 bases between them. This CDR3 contains 15 residues. Germline V gene lookup returns CDR1 KGHSH and CDR2 LQKENI. Written as DNA, the CDR3 is TGTGCCAGCTCACGACCGGGGGTTTCCTACAATGAGCAGTTCTTC. This gives the protein CASSRPGVSYNEQFF.

V and J are TRBV6-1 and TRBJ2-1; TRBD2 agrees at 10 bases. Germline V gene data show CDR1 as MNHNS and CDR2 as SASEGT. The CDR3 runs 15 residues. After removal of 7 bases from V and 4 bases from J, the junction contained 7 bases not matched to a gene. CDR3 amino acids: CASITPSGGYNEQFF. As DNA, the CDR3 is TGTGCCAGCATCACACCTAGCGGGGGTTACAATGAGCAGTTCTTC.

This clone was recorded only once. The rearrangement uses TRBV5-1 and TRBJ1-1; 11 positions match TRBD1. Germline trimming cut 2 bases from V and 5 bases from J; bases unmatched to any gene: 8. Germline V gene lookup returns CDR1 SGHRS and CDR2 YFSETQ. CDR3 size: 16 residues. This CDR3 reads CASSFRTGGRGTEAFF. In DNA form, the CDR3 reads TGCGCCAGCAGCTTCCGGACAGGGGGCCGGGGAACTGAAGCTTTCTTT.

This clone was observed a handful of times. This chain joins TRBV28 and TRBJ1-4; 7 nucleotides match TRBD1. Trimming cost V 5 bases and J 8 bases; bases outside gene matches: 5. Germline loops: CDR1 MDHEN, CDR2 SYDVKM. CDR3 length: 13 amino acids. As DNA, the CDR3 is TGTGCCAGCAGTGGGACAGTAAGAGAAAAACTGTTTTTT. This translates into CASSGTVREKLFF.

J is TRBJ2-5 and V is TRBV18; no clear D gene. The CDR3 has 15 amino acids. CDR1 is KGHSH and CDR2 is LQKENI in the germline V gene. V was cut by 1 base and J by 4 bases, with 13 bases left in between. This CDR3 is CASSPRDGLGETQYF. In nucleotides, the CDR3 is TGTGCCAGCTCACCACGCGACGGGCTAGGAGAGACCCAGTACTTC.

The chain uses TRBV30 and TRBJ1-2; D remains ambiguous. The V gene's germline CDR1 is GTSNPN and CDR2 SVGIG (reference sequence). With 0 bases removed from V and 4 bases from J, the gap between germline ends came to 18 bases. This CDR3 is built from 16 residues. The CDR3 DNA reads TGTGCCTGGAGTGTAACTCCCAGCCAGGCCATCTATGGCTACACCTTC. It translates to CAWSVTPSQAIYGYTF.

The chain has TRBV19 and TRBJ1-1; D remains ambiguous. With 10 bases removed from V and 4 bases from J, the gap between germline ends came to 16 bases. This CDR3 spans 13 amino acids. Germline-derived CDR1 and CDR2 are LNHDA and SQIVND (reference sequence). The CDR3 reads CATHTGVGTEAFF. The CDR3 DNA sequence: TGTGCCACCCACACTGGGGTTGGCACTGAAGCTTTCTTT.

V and J are TRBV10-2 and TRBJ2-7, with TRBD2 matching 8 bases. V lost 5 bases, J lost 0 bases, and 3 bases stayed unmatched. The CDR3 runs 14 residues. The germline V gene has CDR1 WSHSY and CDR2 SAAADI. The CDR3 is CASSSSGGSYEQYF. The CDR3 nucleotides read TGCGCCAGCAGTTCCAGCGGGGGCTCCTACGAGCAGTACTTC.

The chain employs TRBV15 and TRBJ1-3; D gene unclear. Trimming pared 1 base from V and 1 base from J, leaving 11 bases between. The CDR3 has 16 residues. Germline lookup yields CDR1 LNHNV and CDR2 YYDKDF (reference sequence). The chain's CDR3 is CATSRGRKSSGNTIYF. CDR3 sequence (DNA): TGTGCCACCAGCAGAGGCAGGAAATCTTCTGGAAACACCATATATTTT.

The rearrangement links TRBV7-9 to TRBJ1-4; 9 bases are a match to TRBD1. The CDR3 has 14 amino acids. Trimming cost V 4 bases and J 8 bases; bases outside gene matches: 5. The germline CDR1 and CDR2 sequences are SEHNR and FQNEAQ (reference sequence). The CDR3 DNA follows: TGTGCCAGCAGCTGGGGGGACAGGGAAGAAAAACTGTTTTTT. Protein product: CASSWGDREEKLFF.

The chain is built from TRBV5-1 and TRBJ1-2; D gene unclear. The V and J ends lost 3 bases and 8 bases respectively, with 14 bases between them. The CDR3 is 13 residues long. The germline gives CDR1 SGHRS, CDR2 YFSETQ. The CDR3 here is CASSSQPDGGYTF. The CDR3 nucleotides read TGCGCCAGCAGCTCCCAACCGGACGGCGGCTACACCTTC.

V and J are TRBV5-1 and TRBJ2-5, with D perhaps matching TRBD2 (6 bases). Germline V gene lookup returns CDR1 SGHRS and CDR2 YFSETQ. This CDR3 comprises 13 residues. Trimming took 3 bases from V and 3 from J, leaving 9 bases between them. CDR3 residues: CASSSGEEETQYF. CDR3 in DNA: TGCGCCAGCAGCTCGGGGGAGGAAGAGACCCAGTACTTC.

This rearrangement joins TRBV15 to TRBJ2-3, with 11 bases that match TRBD1. V was clipped by 5 bases and J by 3 bases; unmatched bases: 7. Germline V gives CDR1 LNHNV, CDR2 YYDKDF (reference sequence). The CDR3 spans 16 residues. The CDR3 region has the DNA TGTGCCACCAGCGCCCGGACAGGGGGCGCGACAGATACGCAGTATTTT. Translated, it gives CATSARTGGATDTQYF.

V gene TRBV5-3 combines with J gene TRBJ2-7; weak D call: TRBD2 (6 bases). TRBV5-3 is an open reading frame, and its role is uncertain. Trimming stripped 4 bases from V and 1 base from J, with 12 bases between. There are 14 residues in the CDR3. CDR3: CARSPAGNSYEQYF. Written as DNA, the CDR3 is TGTGCCAGAAGCCCCGCGGGAAATTCCTACGAGCAGTACTTC.

The chain has TRBV5-4 and TRBJ2-3; D is ambiguous. CDR1 is SGHNT and CDR2 is YYREEE in the germline V gene (reference sequence). The CDR3 has 14 residues. V was cut by 0 bases and J by 2 bases, with 7 bases left in between. CDR3 nucleotides: TGTGCCAGCAGCTTGGGCAAATACACAGATACGCAGTATTTT. Protein product: CASSLGKYTDTQYF.

As concerns this clone: Other DNA sequences of this sample code for an identical CDR3. The chain employs TRBV10-3 and TRBJ1-2, with D uncertain. The ends were cut back, 0 bases at V and 8 bases at J, with 10 bases in the middle. The CDR3 covers 13 residues. Germline loops: CDR1 ENHRY, CDR2 SYGVKD. The CDR3 nucleotides are TGTGCCATCAGTGAGTCGAGCTCAGGAGGCTACACCTTC. It encodes CAISESSSGGYTF.

The gene calls are TRBV6-5 and TRBJ2-1; a possible D gene is TRBD2 (6 bases). From germline, CDR1 is MNHEY and CDR2 SVGAGI. V lost 3 bases to trimming and J lost 6 bases, with 15 bases between them. This CDR3 spans 15 amino acids. The CDR3 coding sequence is TGTGCCAGCAGTTATGGCGGGACTCGGTCCAATGAGCAGTTCTTC. Translation: CASSYGGTRSNEQFF.

The chain couples TRBV5-1 to TRBJ2-3; the D gene is possibly TRBD1 (6 bases). Germline V lookup: CDR1 SGHRS, CDR2 YFSETQ. The CDR3 covers 13 residues. V lost 2 bases and J lost 3, with 7 bases in between. CDR3 sequence (DNA): TGCGCCAGCAGCTTCGGACAGACAGATACGCAGTATTTT. Translating it yields CASSFGQTDTQYF.

V gene TRBV4-1 combines with J gene TRBJ1-5, with D tentatively TRBD1 (6 bases). This CDR3 spans 13 amino acids. Trimming took 6 bases from V and 6 from J, leaving 12 bases between them. Germline CDR1 reads MGHRA; CDR2 reads YSYEKL. DNA of the CDR3: TGCGCCAGCAGTTGGGACATCAGTCAGCCCCAGCATTTT. Its translation: CASSWDISQPQHF.

V usage is TRBV5-6 and J usage is TRBJ2-5; D tentatively fits TRBD1 or TRBD2 (5 bases each). Trimming left V 2 bases short and J 9 bases short, with 20 bases between. CDR3 size: 15 residues. From germline, CDR1 is SGHDT and CDR2 YYEEEE. CDR3 DNA sequence: TGTGCCAGCAGCTTAGTGACAGCGGTTTTTGAGGCCCAGTACTTC. Amino acids: CASSLVTAVFEAQYF.